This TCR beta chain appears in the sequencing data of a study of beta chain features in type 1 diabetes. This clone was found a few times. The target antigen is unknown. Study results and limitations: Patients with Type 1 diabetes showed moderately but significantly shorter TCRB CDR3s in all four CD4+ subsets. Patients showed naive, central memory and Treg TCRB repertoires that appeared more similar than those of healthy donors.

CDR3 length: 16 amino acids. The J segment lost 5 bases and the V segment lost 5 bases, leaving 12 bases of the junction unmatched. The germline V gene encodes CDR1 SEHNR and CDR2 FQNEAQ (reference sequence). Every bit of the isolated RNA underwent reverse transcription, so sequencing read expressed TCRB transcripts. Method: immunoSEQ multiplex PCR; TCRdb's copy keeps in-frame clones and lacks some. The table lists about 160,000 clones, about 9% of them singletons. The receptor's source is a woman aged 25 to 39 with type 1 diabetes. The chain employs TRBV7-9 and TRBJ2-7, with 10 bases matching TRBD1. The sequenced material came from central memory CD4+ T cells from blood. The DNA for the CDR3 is TGTGCCAGCAGCCCTAATTTGGGACAGGGGTCCCACGAGCAGTACTTC. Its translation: CASSPNLGQGSHEQYF.